The sequence of this TCR beta chain was determined in a study of metastatic and nonmetastatic thyroid tumors. All patients were untreated before thyroid surgery. TCRdb re-processed the PCR reads through MiXCR. This table holds 43,000 or so clones, around a quarter found once. This CDR3 is built from 13 residues. Trimming left V 6 bases short and J 10 bases short, with 18 bases between. Looked up from germline, CDR1 is MNHEY and CDR2 is SMNVEV (reference sequence). This clone was recorded many times. This chain uses TRBV27 with TRBJ1-1; D call uncertain. Sequenced material: blood. This sequence was found in a male donor with papillary thyroid cancer or a benign thyroid nodule (not recorded which). Some clones in this sample may be carry-over from other donors' samples. CDR3 protein: CASRTGGGLAAFF. The CDR3, as DNA: TGTGCCAGCAGGACCGGAGGCGGCTTGGCAGCTTTCTTT.